This T cell receptor beta chain was obtained from a study of monozygotic twins with inflammatory bowel disease. Using the 5' RACE reads, TCRdb records one entry per CDR3 protein without DNA. Its clone listing holds about 330,000 distinct CDR3 sequences. The receptor comes from a human donor with ulcerative colitis or Crohn's disease, or a healthy co-twin of an affected twin (not recorded which). Sequencing input: blood.

The CDR3 region is CASRETSGSSEQFF. The chain has TRBV9 and TRBJ2-1; TCRdb reports TRBD2, a call that lacks DNA to check it against. The CDR3 runs to 14 residues. CDR1 SGDLS and CDR2 YYNGEE come from the germline V gene.